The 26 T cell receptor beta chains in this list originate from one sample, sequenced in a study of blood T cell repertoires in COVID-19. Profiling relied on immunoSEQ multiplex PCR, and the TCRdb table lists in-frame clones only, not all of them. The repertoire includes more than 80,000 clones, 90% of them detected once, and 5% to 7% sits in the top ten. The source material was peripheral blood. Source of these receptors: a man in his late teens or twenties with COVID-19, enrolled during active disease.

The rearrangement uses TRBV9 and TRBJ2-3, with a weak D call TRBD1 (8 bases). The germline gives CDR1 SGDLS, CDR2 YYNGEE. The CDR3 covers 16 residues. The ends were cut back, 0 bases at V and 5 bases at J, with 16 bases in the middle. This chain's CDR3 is CASSVVGGTGLDTQYF. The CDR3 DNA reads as TGTGCCAGCAGCGTAGTGGGGGGGACAGGCCTAGATACGCAGTATTTT.

The CDR3 sequence: CAWGTHRGTQPQHF. CDR3 coding DNA: TGTGCCTGGGGTACTCACAGGGGAACGCAGCCCCAGCATTTT. The chain uses TRBV30 and TRBJ1-5; the match to TRBD1 covers 7 bases. The CDR3 consists of 14 residues. Germline lookup yields CDR1 GTSNPN and CDR2 SVGIG (reference sequence). The junction had 11 bases not matched to a gene; V was cut back by 5 bases and J by 7 bases. The variable domain in full, with the rest retrieved from reference TRBV30 and TRBJ1-5, is SQTIHQWPATLVQPVGSPLSLECTVEGTSNPNLYWYRQAAGRGLQLLFYSVGIGQISSEVPQNLSASRPQDRQFILSSKKLLLSDSGFYLCAWGTHRGTQPQHFGDGTRLSIL.

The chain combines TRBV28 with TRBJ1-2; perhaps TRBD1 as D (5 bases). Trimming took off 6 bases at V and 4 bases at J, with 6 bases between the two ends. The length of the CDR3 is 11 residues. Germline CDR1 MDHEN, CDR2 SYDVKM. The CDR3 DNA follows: TGTGCCAGCAGGACAGTCTATGGCTACACCTTC. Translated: CASRTVYGYTF.

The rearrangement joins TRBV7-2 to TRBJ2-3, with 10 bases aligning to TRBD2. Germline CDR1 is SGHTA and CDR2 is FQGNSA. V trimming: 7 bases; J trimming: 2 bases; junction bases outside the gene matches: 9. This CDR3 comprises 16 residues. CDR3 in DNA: TGTGCCAGCAACAAACCCGGGACTAGCGTCACAGATACGCAGTATTTT. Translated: CASNKPGTSVTDTQYF.

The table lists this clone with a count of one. CDR3 loop: CASSVGGTSAYEQYF. CDR3 coding DNA: TGTGCCAGCAGCGTAGGCGGGACTAGCGCCTACGAGCAGTACTTC. The V gene is TRBV9, the J gene TRBJ2-7; 10 bases map to TRBD2. The V and J ends lost 0 bases and 2 bases, in that order; junction bases with no gene match: 2. CDR3 length equals 15 residues. From germline, CDR1 is SGDLS and CDR2 YYNGEE.

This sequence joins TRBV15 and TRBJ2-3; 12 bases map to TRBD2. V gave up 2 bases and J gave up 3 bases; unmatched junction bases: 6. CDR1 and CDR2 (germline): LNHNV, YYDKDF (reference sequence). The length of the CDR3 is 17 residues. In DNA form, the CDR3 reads TGTGCCACCAGCAGACCGGGACTAGCGGGCCGGACAGATACGCAGTATTTT. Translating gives CATSRPGLAGRTDTQYF.

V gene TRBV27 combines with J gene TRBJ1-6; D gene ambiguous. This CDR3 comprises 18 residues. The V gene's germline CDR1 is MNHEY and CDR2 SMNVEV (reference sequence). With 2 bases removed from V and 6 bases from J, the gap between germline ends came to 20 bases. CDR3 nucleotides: TGTGCCAGCAGTTTAAGGCGGGCCCCCACACGGATTAATTCACCCCTCCACTTT. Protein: CASSLRRAPTRINSPLHF.

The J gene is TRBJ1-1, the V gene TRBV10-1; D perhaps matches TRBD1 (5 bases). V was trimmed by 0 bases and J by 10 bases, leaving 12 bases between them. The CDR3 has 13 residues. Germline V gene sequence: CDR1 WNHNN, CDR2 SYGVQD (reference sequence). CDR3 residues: CASSESGGIAAFF. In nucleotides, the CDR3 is TGCGCCAGCAGTGAGTCCGGGGGTATCGCAGCTTTCTTT.

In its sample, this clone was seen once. The CDR3 loop reads CASSRSWTSGYEQYF. The CDR3 DNA is TGTGCCAGCAGTAGATCCTGGACTAGTGGGTACGAGCAGTACTTC. V usage is TRBV6-5 and J usage is TRBJ2-7; 7 bases map to TRBD2. CDR1 and CDR2 from the germline V gene are MNHEY and SVGAGI. The CDR3 sequence is 15 residues long. Germline trimming cut 5 bases from V and 4 bases from J; bases unmatched to any gene: 11.

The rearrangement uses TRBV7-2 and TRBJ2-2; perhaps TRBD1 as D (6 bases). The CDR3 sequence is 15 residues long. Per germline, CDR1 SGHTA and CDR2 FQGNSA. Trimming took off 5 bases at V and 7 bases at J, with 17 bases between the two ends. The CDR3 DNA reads TGTGCCAGCAGCCCAAGCCGACAGGTTAACGGGGAGCTGTTTTTT. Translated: CASSPSRQVNGELFF.

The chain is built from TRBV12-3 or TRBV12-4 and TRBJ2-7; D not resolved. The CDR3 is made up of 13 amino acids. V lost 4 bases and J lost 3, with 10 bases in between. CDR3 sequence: CASSSLTIYEQYF. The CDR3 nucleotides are TGTGCCAGCAGTTCCCTCACAATCTACGAGCAGTACTTC.

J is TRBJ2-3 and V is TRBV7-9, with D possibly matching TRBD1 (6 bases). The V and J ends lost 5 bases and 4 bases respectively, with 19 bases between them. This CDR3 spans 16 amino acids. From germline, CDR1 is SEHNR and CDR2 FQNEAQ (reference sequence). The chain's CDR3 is CASSPTAGVKADTQYF. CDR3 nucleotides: TGTGCCAGCAGCCCCACCGCAGGGGTTAAGGCAGATACGCAGTATTTT.

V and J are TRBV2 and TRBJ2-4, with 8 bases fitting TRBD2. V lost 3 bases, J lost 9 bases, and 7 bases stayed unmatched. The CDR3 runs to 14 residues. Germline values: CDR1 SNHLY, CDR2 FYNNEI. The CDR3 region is CASSDSGIYVIQYF. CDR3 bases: TGTGCCAGCAGTGATAGCGGGATATATGTCATTCAGTACTTC.

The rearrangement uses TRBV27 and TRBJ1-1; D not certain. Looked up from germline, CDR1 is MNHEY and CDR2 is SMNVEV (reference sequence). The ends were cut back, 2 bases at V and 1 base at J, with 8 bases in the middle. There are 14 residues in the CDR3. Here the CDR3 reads CASSLVARNTEAFF. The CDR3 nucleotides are TGTGCCAGCAGTTTAGTGGCCAGGAACACTGAAGCTTTCTTT.

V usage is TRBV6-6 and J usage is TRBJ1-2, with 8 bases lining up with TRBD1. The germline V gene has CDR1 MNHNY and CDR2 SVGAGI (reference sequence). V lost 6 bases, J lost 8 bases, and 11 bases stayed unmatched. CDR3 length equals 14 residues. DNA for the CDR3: TGTGCCAGCAGCCCTCGCGGGACAGGTGAAGGCTACACCTTC. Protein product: CASSPRGTGEGYTF.

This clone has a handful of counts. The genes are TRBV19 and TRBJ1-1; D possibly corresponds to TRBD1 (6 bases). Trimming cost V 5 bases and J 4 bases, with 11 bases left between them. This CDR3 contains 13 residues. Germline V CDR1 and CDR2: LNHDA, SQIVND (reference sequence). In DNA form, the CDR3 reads TGTGCCAGTAGTGACAGGCGGAGCACTGAAGCTTTCTTT. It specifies CASSDRRSTEAFF. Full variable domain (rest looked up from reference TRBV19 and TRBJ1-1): DGGITQSPKYLFRKEGQNVTLSCEQNLNHDAMYWYRQDPGQGLRLIYYSQIVNDFQKGDIAEGYSVSREKKESFPLTVTSAQKNPTAFYLCASSDRRSTEAFFGQGTRLTVV.

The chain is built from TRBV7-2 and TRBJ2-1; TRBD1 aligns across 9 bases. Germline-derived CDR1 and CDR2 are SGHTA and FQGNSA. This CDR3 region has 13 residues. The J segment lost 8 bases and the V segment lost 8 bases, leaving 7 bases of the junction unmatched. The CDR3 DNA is TGTGCCAGCGACAGGGGGATATTCGATGAGCAGTTCTTC. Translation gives CASDRGIFDEQFF.

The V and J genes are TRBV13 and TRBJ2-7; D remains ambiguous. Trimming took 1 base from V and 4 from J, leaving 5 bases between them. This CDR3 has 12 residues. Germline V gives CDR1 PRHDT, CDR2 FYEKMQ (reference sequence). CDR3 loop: CASSLDNYEQYF. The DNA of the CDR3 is TGTGCCAGCAGCTTAGACAATTACGAGCAGTACTTC.

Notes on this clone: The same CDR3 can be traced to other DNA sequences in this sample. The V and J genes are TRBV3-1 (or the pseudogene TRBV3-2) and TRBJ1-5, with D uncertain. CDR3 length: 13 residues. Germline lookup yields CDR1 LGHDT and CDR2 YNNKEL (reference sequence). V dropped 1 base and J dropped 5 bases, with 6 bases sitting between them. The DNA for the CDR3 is TGTGCCAGCAGCCAAGGGAGCTATCAGCCCCAGCATTTT. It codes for CASSQGSYQPQHF.

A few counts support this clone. The CDR3: CASIQGAQGYTF. The CDR3 nucleotides read TGTGCCAGCATTCAGGGGGCACAGGGCTACACCTTC. The J gene is TRBJ1-2, the V gene TRBV28; 8 bases align to TRBD1. The ends lost 7 bases at V and 8 bases at J; junction bases unmatched: 6. This CDR3 comprises 12 residues. Germline V gene sequence: CDR1 MDHEN, CDR2 SYDVKM.

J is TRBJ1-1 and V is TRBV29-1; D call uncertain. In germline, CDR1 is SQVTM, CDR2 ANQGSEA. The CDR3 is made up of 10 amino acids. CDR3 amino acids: CSDVGTEAFF. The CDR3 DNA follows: TGCAGTGATGTCGGCACTGAAGCTTTCTTT.

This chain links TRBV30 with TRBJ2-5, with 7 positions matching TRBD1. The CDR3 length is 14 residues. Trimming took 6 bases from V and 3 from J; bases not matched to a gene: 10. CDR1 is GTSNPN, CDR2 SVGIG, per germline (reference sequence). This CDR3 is CACTTGTVKETQYF. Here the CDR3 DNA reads TGTGCCTGCACAACCGGGACAGTAAAAGAGACCCAGTACTTC.

Here the CDR3 reads CASSTLRQGVSTF. The CDR3 nucleotides are TGTGCCAGTAGTACGTTACGACAGGGCGTAAGCACCTTC. The genes are TRBV19 and TRBJ1-2; TRBD1 matches 7 bases. J was trimmed by 13 bases and V by 4 bases; bases with no gene match: 12. The CDR3 length is 13 residues. Germline V lookup: CDR1 LNHDA, CDR2 SQIVND (reference sequence).

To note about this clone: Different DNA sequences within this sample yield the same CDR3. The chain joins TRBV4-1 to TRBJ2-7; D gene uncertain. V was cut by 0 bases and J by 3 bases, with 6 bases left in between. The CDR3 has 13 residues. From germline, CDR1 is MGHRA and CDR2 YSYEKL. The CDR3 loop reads CASSQDRSYEQYF. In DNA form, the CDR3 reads TGCGCCAGCAGCCAAGATCGGAGCTACGAGCAGTACTTC.

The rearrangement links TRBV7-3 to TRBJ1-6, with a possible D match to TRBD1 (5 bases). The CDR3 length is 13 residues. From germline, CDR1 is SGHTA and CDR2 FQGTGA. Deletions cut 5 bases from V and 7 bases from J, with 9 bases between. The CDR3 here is CASSMDMNSPLHF. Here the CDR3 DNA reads TGTGCCAGCAGCATGGACATGAATTCACCCCTCCACTTT.

The CDR3 coding sequence is TGTGCCAGCAGTGCAAGGGAGGCCGGGGAGCTGTTTTTT. Translated: CASSAREAGELFF. The J gene is TRBJ2-2, the V gene TRBV6-4, with D perhaps matching TRBD2 (6 bases). The V end lost 4 bases, the J end lost 6 bases, and 9 bases lay between the germline ends. The V gene's germline CDR1 is MRHNA and CDR2 SNTAGT. The CDR3 loop spans 13 amino acids.